A selection of T cell receptor beta chains follows, all from one sample in a study of T cell repertoires in cytomegalovirus infection. These receptors' antigens are unknown. TCRdb ran MiXCR on the reads and lists one entry per CDR3 protein. The table includes fewer than 900,000 distinct CDR3 sequences, 25% to 30% detected once. Source: cultured CD8+ T cells from PBMCs, taken from culture after CMV antigen stimulation. These receptors all stem from a human donor in good health (CMV status not recorded). Some clones in this sample may be carry-over from other donors' samples. Each CDR3 is given with its conserved first and last residue. The D gene is left open where the match is weak. Clone sizes are given selectively: once, few, many, or a class where the clone is expanded.

V gene: TRBV27
J gene: TRBJ1-1
D gene: NA
clone size: NA
CDR3 protein: CASSLSTGANTEAFF
CDR3 DNA: TGTGCCAGCAGTTTATCAACAGGTGCGAACACTGAAGCTTTCTTT

V gene: TRBV29-1
J gene: TRBJ2-2
D gene: NA
clone size: NA
CDR3 protein: CSVAVPTGELFF
CDR3 DNA: TGCAGCGTTGCGGTTCCCACCGGGGAGCTGTTTTTT

V gene: TRBV7-2
J gene: TRBJ2-3
D gene: NA
clone size: many
CDR3 protein: CASTFWATDTQYF
CDR3 DNA: TGTGCCAGCACCTTCTGGGCCACAGATACGCAGTATTTT

V gene: TRBV7-9
J gene: TRBJ1-1
D gene: NA
clone size: NA
CDR3 protein: CASSLEVNRGLSSTSTEAFF
CDR3 DNA: TGTGCCAGCAGCTTAGAGGTTAACCGGGGGCTATCATCGACGAGCACTGAAGCTTTCTTT

V gene: TRBV7-9
J gene: TRBJ1-1
D gene: NA
clone size: few
CDR3 protein: CASSTGTNWSEAFF
CDR3 DNA: TGTGCCAGCAGTACCGGGACAAATTGGTCTGAAGCTTTCTTT

V gene: TRBV7-6
J gene: TRBJ1-2
D gene: TRBD1
clone size: many
CDR3 protein: CASTGQGVEGYTF
CDR3 DNA: TGTGCCAGCACCGGTCAGGGGGTTGAGGGCTACACCTTC

V gene: TRBV27
J gene: TRBJ2-6
D gene: NA
clone size: few
CDR3 protein: CASSFIPSGANVLTF
CDR3 DNA: TGTGCCAGCAGTTTTATCCCGTCTGGGGCCAACGTCCTGACTTTC

V gene: TRBV27
J gene: TRBJ2-3
D gene: NA
clone size: few
CDR3 protein: CASSSRGRGADTQYF
CDR3 DNA: TGTGCCAGCAGCTCTCGGGGGAGGGGGGCAGATACGCAGTATTTT

V gene: TRBV5-1
J gene: TRBJ1-6
D gene: NA
clone size: few
CDR3 protein: CASSLDPLPAYNSPLHF
CDR3 DNA: TGCGCCAGCAGCTTGGATCCCTTACCTGCCTATAATTCACCCCTCCACTTT

V gene: TRBV7-6
J gene: TRBJ2-3
D gene: TRBD2
clone size: many
CDR3 protein: CASSVAGGNTDTQYF
CDR3 DNA: TGTGCCAGCAGCGTAGCGGGGGGGAACACAGATACGCAGTATTTT

V gene: TRBV6-1
J gene: TRBJ2-5
D gene: NA
clone size: NA
CDR3 protein: CASLGFEETQYF
CDR3 DNA: TGTGCCTCCCTGGGGTTTGAGGAGACCCAGTACTTC

V gene: TRBV4-2
J gene: TRBJ2-3
D gene: TRBD2
clone size: NA
CDR3 protein: CASSHWLAGVSTSTDTQYF
CDR3 DNA: TGTGCCAGCAGCCACTGGCTAGCGGGGGTCTCGACTAGCACAGATACGCAGTATTTT

V gene: TRBV19
J gene: TRBJ1-1
D gene: TRBD1
clone size: few
CDR3 protein: CASSIGTGAFF
CDR3 DNA: TGTGCCAGTAGTATTGGGACAGGAGCTTTCTTT

V gene: TRBV4-3
J gene: TRBJ2-3
D gene: NA
clone size: few
CDR3 protein: CASSQTAARRTDTQYF
CDR3 DNA: TGCGCCAGCAGCCAGACCGCTGCCAGACGCACAGATACGCAGTATTTT

V gene: TRBV7-2
J gene: TRBJ2-1
D gene: NA
clone size: many
CDR3 protein: CASLPENMDEQFF
CDR3 DNA: TGTGCCAGCTTGCCGGAAAATATGGATGAGCAGTTCTTC

V gene: TRBV7-9
J gene: TRBJ1-5
D gene: NA
clone size: NA
CDR3 protein: CASRGQLNQPQHF
CDR3 DNA: TGTGCCAGCAGGGGACAACTCAATCAGCCCCAGCATTTT

V gene: TRBV7-7
J gene: TRBJ2-5
D gene: NA
clone size: few
CDR3 protein: CASSLFLDQETQYF
CDR3 DNA: TGTGCTAGCAGCTTATTCCTAGACCAAGAGACCCAGTACTTC

V gene: TRBV6-6
J gene: TRBJ1-1
D gene: NA
clone size: few
CDR3 protein: CASSRTGLGEAFF
CDR3 DNA: TGTGCCAGCAGCAGAACAGGGCTGGGTGAAGCTTTCTTT

V gene: TRBV29-1
J gene: TRBJ1-1
D gene: NA
clone size: NA
CDR3 protein: CSVEGGTGNTEAFF
CDR3 DNA: TGCAGCGTGGAGGGAGGGACGGGGAACACTGAAGCTTTCTTT

V gene: TRBV7-9
J gene: TRBJ1-4
D gene: NA
clone size: NA
CDR3 protein: CASSLGIRDPRIEKLFF
CDR3 DNA: TGTGCCAGCAGCTTAGGGATCCGGGACCCCCGGATTGAAAAACTGTTTTTT

V gene: TRBV12-3/TRBV12-4
J gene: TRBJ1-4
D gene: TRBD1
clone size: few
CDR3 protein: CASSLSGQRGNANEKLFF
CDR3 DNA: TGTGCCAGCAGTTTATCGGGACAGCGCGGTAATGCTAATGAAAAACTGTTTTTT

V gene: TRBV6-5
J gene: TRBJ2-2
D gene: NA
clone size: NA
CDR3 protein: CASSYSPAPGELFF
CDR3 DNA: TGTGCCAGCAGTTACTCTCCAGCGCCCGGGGAGCTGTTTTTT

V gene: TRBV2
J gene: TRBJ2-7
D gene: TRBD2
clone size: NA
CDR3 protein: CASSEFQAGGSYEQYF
CDR3 DNA: TGTGCCAGCAGTGAATTTCAAGCGGGGGGATCCTACGAGCAGTACTTC

V gene: TRBV10-2
J gene: TRBJ2-7
D gene: NA
clone size: NA
CDR3 protein: CASSEPGVYEQYF
CDR3 DNA: TGCGCCAGCAGTGAGCCGGGGGTCTACGAGCAGTACTTC

V gene: TRBV12-3/TRBV12-4
J gene: TRBJ2-2
D gene: NA
clone size: few
CDR3 protein: CASNPWAGELFF
CDR3 DNA: TGTGCCAGCAATCCCTGGGCCGGGGAGCTGTTTTTT

V gene: TRBV7-8
J gene: TRBJ2-3
D gene: TRBD2
clone size: many
CDR3 protein: CASSLPLAGKTSTDTQYF
CDR3 DNA: TGTGCCAGCAGCTTACCACTAGCGGGAAAAACTAGCACAGATACGCAGTATTTT

V gene: TRBV10-3
J gene: TRBJ2-1
D gene: TRBD1
clone size: many
CDR3 protein: CAISEWTGDNLLYNEQFF
CDR3 DNA: TGTGCCATCAGTGAGTGGACAGGGGACAACCTCCTTTACAATGAGCAGTTCTTC

V gene: TRBV7-8
J gene: TRBJ2-1
D gene: TRBD2
clone size: many
CDR3 protein: CASSPRDYGDEQFF
CDR3 DNA: TGTGCCAGCAGCCCGCGGGACTATGGAGATGAGCAGTTCTTC

V gene: TRBV27
J gene: TRBJ2-1
D gene: TRBD1
clone size: few
CDR3 protein: CASSLFAGGVFEQFF
CDR3 DNA: TGTGCCAGCAGTTTATTCGCAGGGGGCGTTTTTGAGCAGTTCTTC

V gene: TRBV12-3/TRBV12-4
J gene: TRBJ1-2
D gene: NA
clone size: few
CDR3 protein: CASSLRVHGYTF
CDR3 DNA: TGTGCCAGCAGTTTACGGGTCCATGGCTACACCTTC

V gene: TRBV5-4
J gene: TRBJ1-4
D gene: TRBD1
clone size: few
CDR3 protein: CASSLTSGTGNEKLFF
CDR3 DNA: TGTGCCAGCAGCCTAACATCCGGGACAGGGAATGAAAAACTGTTTTTT

V gene: TRBV7-9
J gene: TRBJ2-1
D gene: NA
clone size: NA
CDR3 protein: CANSQKASSYNEQFF
CDR3 DNA: TGTGCCAACAGCCAAAAGGCCAGCTCCTACAATGAGCAGTTCTTC

V gene: TRBV7-2
J gene: TRBJ2-2
D gene: NA
clone size: many
CDR3 protein: CASSLALMAHNVTGELFF
CDR3 DNA: TGTGCCAGCAGCTTAGCCCTGATGGCCCACAATGTTACTGGGGAGCTGTTTTTT

V gene: TRBV19
J gene: TRBJ1-2
D gene: NA
clone size: NA
CDR3 protein: CASSIGPGNYGYTF
CDR3 DNA: TGTGCCAGTAGTATCGGCCCGGGGAACTATGGCTACACCTTC

V gene: TRBV11-2
J gene: TRBJ1-2
D gene: NA
clone size: NA
CDR3 protein: CASRAARTGGNYGYTF
CDR3 DNA: TGTGCCAGCAGGGCTGCTAGGACGGGGGGGAACTATGGCTACACCTTC

V gene: TRBV11-2
J gene: TRBJ1-2
D gene: NA
clone size: many
CDR3 protein: CASSSYPEGAENYGYTF
CDR3 DNA: TGTGCCAGCAGCTCGTACCCAGAGGGCGCCGAGAACTATGGCTACACCTTC

V gene: TRBV27
J gene: TRBJ2-5
D gene: NA
clone size: NA
CDR3 protein: CASSYSSPPFNSEETQYF
CDR3 DNA: TGTGCCAGCAGTTATTCGTCTCCCCCGTTTAACTCTGAAGAGACCCAGTACTTC

V gene: TRBV7-2
J gene: TRBJ2-1
D gene: NA
clone size: many
CDR3 protein: CASSLVHYNEQFF
CDR3 DNA: TGTGCCAGCAGCTTAGTACACTACAATGAGCAGTTCTTC

V gene: TRBV13
J gene: TRBJ2-6
D gene: NA
clone size: once
CDR3 protein: CASSDRTSGANVLTF
CDR3 DNA: TGTGCCAGCAGCGACAGGACCTCTGGGGCCAACGTCCTGACTTTC

V gene: TRBV2
J gene: TRBJ2-1
D gene: NA
clone size: few
CDR3 protein: CATPRPEQFF
CDR3 DNA: TGTGCCACGCCAAGACCAGAGCAGTTCTTC

V gene: TRBV3-1
J gene: TRBJ2-5
D gene: NA
clone size: NA
CDR3 protein: CASSHKDRSRAETQYF
CDR3 DNA: TGTGCCAGCAGCCACAAAGACCGTTCCAGGGCGGAGACCCAGTACTTC

V gene: TRBV13
J gene: TRBJ2-7
D gene: NA
clone size: NA
CDR3 protein: CASSLGKIQAEQYF
CDR3 DNA: TGTGCCAGCAGCTTAGGGAAAATCCAGGCCGAGCAGTACTTC

V gene: TRBV27
J gene: TRBJ1-4
D gene: TRBD1
clone size: NA
CDR3 protein: CASSFSRDRTNEKLFF
CDR3 DNA: TGTGCCAGCAGTTTTTCCCGGGACAGAACTAATGAAAAACTGTTTTTT

V gene: TRBV10-3
J gene: TRBJ1-1
D gene: TRBD1
clone size: few
CDR3 protein: CAISDLPGTGDELAEAFF
CDR3 DNA: TGTGCCATCAGTGATCTACCCGGGACAGGGGATGAGCTCGCTGAAGCTTTCTTT

V gene: TRBV6-5
J gene: TRBJ2-2
D gene: TRBD1
clone size: NA
CDR3 protein: CASSFDRGTGELFF
CDR3 DNA: TGTGCCAGCAGTTTTGACAGGGGCACCGGGGAGCTGTTTTTT